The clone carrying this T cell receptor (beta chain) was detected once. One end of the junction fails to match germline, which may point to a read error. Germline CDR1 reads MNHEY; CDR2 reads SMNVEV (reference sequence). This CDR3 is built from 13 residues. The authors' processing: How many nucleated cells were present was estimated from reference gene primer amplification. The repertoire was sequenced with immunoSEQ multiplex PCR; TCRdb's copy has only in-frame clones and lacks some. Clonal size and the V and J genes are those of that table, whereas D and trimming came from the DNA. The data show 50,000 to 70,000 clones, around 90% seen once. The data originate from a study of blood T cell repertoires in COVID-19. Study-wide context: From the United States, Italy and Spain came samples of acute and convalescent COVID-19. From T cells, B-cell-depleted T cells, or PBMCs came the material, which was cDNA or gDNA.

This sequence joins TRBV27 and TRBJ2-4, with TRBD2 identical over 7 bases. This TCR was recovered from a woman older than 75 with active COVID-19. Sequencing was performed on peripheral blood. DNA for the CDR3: TGTGCCAGCAGTTTTGGGGGGGGATGGCCCCTTCACTTC. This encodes CASSFGGGWPLHF.